The entry below gives a single T cell receptor (beta chain) sequence along with its context. Its antigen is still unknown. The CDR3 loop spans 14 amino acids. With 4 bases removed from V and 1 base from J, the gap between germline ends came to 10 bases. Germline CDR1 LGHNA, CDR2 YNFKEQ. A second 7 to 11 cycle PCR used barcoded and J-beta primers. TCRdb reanalysed the 5' RACE reads using MiXCR and keeps one entry per CDR3 protein. The sample records about 830,000 distinct CDR3 sequences, about 59% being singletons. The source of the sample is a study of blood T cells in healthy people across ages. Study-wide background: For every two T cells, template switching captured about one barcoded beta molecule. Study-wide results and limits: Per million T cells, TCR beta diversity dropped roughly linearly as age increased.

The sample comprised blood. This sequence joins TRBV4-2 and TRBJ1-1; D perhaps matches TRBD1 (6 bases). This sequence was found in a man aged 25 to 40 in good health. For the CDR3, the DNA is TGTGCCAGCAGCCCCAAGACAGGGAACACTGAAGCTTTCTTT. Its protein is CASSPKTGNTEAFF.